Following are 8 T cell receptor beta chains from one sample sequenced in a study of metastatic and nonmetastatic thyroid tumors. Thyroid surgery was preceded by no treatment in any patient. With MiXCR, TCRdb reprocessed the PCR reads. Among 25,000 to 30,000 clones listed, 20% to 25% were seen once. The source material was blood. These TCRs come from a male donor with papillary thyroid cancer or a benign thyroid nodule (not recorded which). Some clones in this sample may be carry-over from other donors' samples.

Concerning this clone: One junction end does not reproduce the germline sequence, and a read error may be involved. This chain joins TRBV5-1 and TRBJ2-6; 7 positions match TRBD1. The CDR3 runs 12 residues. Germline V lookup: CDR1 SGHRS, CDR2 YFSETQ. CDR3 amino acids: CASAGTAYVLTF. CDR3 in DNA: TGTGCCAGCGCCGGGACAGCATACGTCCTGACTTTC.

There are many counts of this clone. Here the CDR3 DNA reads TGTGCCAGCAGCTTAGAGGTGGTGAACACTGAAGCTTTCTTT. This codes for CASSLEVVNTEAFF. The J gene is TRBJ1-1, the V gene TRBV7-8; no clear D gene. Germline CDR1 SGHVS, CDR2 FQNEAQ. Trimming left V 1 base short and J 0 bases short, with 6 bases between. The CDR3 consists of 14 residues.

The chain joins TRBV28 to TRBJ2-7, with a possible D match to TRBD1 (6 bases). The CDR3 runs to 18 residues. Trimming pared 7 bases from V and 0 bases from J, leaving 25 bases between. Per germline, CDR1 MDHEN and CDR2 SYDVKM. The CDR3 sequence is CASIFNPRGLGGSYEQYF. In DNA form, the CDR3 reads TGTGCCAGCATTTTTAACCCCCGTGGGTTAGGGGGCTCCTACGAGCAGTACTTC.

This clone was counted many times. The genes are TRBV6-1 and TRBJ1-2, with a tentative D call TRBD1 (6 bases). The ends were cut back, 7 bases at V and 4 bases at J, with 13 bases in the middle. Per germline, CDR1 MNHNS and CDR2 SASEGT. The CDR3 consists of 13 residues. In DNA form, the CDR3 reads TGTGCCAGCAAAGAGGAGGGGGGCTATGGCTACACCTTC. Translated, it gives CASKEEGGYGYTF.

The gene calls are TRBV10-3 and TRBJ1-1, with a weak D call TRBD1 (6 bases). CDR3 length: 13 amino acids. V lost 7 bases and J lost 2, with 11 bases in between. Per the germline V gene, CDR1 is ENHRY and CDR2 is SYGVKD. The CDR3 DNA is TGTGCCATCATGGGACATGTAAACACTGAAGCTTTCTTT. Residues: CAIMGHVNTEAFF.

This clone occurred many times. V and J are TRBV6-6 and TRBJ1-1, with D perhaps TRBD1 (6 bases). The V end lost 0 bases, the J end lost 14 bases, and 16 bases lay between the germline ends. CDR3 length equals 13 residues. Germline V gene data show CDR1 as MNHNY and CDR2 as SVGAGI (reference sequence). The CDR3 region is CASSYSPGQSVFF. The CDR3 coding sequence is TGTGCCAGCAGTTACTCCCCAGGACAGTCCGTATTCTTT.

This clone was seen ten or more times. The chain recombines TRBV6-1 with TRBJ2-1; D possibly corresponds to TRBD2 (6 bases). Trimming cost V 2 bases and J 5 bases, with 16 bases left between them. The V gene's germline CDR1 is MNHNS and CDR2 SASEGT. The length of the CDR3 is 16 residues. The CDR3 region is CASSESVTGVNNEQFF. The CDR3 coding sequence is TGTGCCAGCAGTGAATCGGTAACGGGAGTGAACAATGAGCAGTTCTTC.

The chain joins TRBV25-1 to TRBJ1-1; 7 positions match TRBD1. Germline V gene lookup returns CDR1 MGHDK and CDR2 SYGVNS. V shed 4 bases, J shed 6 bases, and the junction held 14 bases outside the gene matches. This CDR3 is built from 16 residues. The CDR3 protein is CASSATTGWSISEAFF. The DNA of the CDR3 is TGTGCCAGCAGTGCGACGACAGGGTGGTCGATCTCTGAAGCTTTCTTT.